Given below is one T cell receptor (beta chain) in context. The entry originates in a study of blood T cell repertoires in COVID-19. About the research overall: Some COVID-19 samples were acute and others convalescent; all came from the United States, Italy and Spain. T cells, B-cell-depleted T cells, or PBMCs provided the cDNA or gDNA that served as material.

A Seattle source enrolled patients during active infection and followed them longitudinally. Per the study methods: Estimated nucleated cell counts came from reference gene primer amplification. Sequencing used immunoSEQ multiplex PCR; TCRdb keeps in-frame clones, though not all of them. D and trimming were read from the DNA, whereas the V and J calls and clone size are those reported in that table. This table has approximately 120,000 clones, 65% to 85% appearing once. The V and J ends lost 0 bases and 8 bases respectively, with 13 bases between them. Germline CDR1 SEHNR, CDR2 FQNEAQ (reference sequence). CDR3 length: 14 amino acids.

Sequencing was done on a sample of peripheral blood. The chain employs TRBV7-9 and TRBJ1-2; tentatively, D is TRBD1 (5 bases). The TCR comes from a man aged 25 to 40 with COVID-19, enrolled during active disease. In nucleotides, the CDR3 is TGTGCCAGCAGCTTAGCACAGGCCTCTCGGGGCTACACCTTC. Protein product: CASSLAQASRGYTF.